Following are 2 T cell receptor beta chains from one sample sequenced in a study of cytomegalovirus exposure and HLA in healthy donors. Primers for the PCR totalled 60 Vbeta and 13 Jbeta. The method was immunoSEQ multiplex PCR; TCRdb's version includes in-frame clones alone and lacks a portion of them. This repertoire includes under 150,000 clones. Sequenced sample: PBMCs. These receptors were collected from a middle-aged woman in good health and CMV-seronegative.

V and J are TRBV15 and TRBJ1-5; TRBD1 aligns across 7 bases. The germline CDR1 and CDR2 sequences are LNHNV and YYDKDF (reference sequence). There are 15 residues in the CDR3. V lost 1 base and J lost 8; bases outside the gene matches: 8. CDR3 coding DNA: TGTGCCACCAGCAGAGGTCACACAGGGGATAAGCCCCAGCATTTT. Encoded protein: CATSRGHTGDKPQHF.

CDR3 amino acids: CASSPAGLAPEQYV. CDR3 bases: TGTGCCAGCAGCCCCGCGGGACTAGCGCCCGAGCAGTACGTC. The rearrangement uses TRBV11-1 and TRBJ2-7; 10 nucleotides match TRBD2. V lost 5 bases to trimming and J lost 6 bases; unmatched junction nucleotides: 7. CDR1 is SGHAT, CDR2 FQDESV, per germline (reference sequence). The CDR3 length is 14 residues.